Sequencing of this TCR beta chain was carried out in a study of OX40 agonist ivuxolimab in advanced cancers. The ends were cut back, 5 bases at V and 2 bases at J, with 17 bases in the middle. The CDR3 length is 15 residues. Germline-derived CDR1 and CDR2 are GTSNPN and SVGIG (reference sequence). Using immunoSEQ multiplex PCR, the repertoire was profiled, and TCRdb retains in-frame clones only, with some absent. The sample records some 81,000 clones, around four fifths being singletons. The sequencing here drew on CD4+ or CD8+ T cells sorted from blood, taken in a trial of the OX40 agonist ivuxolimab. The receptor was derived from an adult with an advanced solid tumor such as melanoma, head and neck, liver or kidney cancer. The V gene is TRBV30, the J gene TRBJ2-3, with a tentative D call TRBD2 (7 bases). CDR3 amino acids: CAWSRGAIFTDTQYF. In DNA, the CDR3 is TGTGCCTGGTCCCGGGGGGCCATATTCACAGATACGCAGTATTTT.